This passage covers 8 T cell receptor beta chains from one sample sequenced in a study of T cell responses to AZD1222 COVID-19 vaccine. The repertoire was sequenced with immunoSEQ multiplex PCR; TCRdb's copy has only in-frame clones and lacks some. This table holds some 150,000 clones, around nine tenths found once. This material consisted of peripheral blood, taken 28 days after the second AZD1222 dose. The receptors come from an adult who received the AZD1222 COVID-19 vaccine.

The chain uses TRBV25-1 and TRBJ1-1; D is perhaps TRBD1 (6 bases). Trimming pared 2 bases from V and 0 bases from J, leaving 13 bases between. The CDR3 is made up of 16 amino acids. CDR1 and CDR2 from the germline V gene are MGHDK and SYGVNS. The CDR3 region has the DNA TGTGCCAGCAGTGAACGAGACAGGCCTATGAACACTGAAGCTTTCTTT. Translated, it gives CASSERDRPMNTEAFF.

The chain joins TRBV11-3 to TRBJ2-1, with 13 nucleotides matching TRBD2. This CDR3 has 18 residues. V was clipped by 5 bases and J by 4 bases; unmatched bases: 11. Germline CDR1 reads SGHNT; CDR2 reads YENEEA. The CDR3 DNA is TGTGCCAGCAGCCCAGGACTAGCGGGAGTGCCTTTTTACAATGAGCAGTTCTTC. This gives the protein CASSPGLAGVPFYNEQFF.

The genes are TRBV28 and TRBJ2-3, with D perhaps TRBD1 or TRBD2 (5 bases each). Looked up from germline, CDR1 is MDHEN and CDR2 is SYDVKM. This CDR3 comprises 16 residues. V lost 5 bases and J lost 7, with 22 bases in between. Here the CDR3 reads CASSPRVGRLSHTQYF. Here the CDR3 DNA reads TGTGCCAGCAGTCCCCGTGTGGGACGGCTTAGTCATACGCAGTATTTT.

DNA of the CDR3: TGTGCCAGCAGCCTGGACCCTTATAGCAATCAGCCCCAGCATTTT. As protein: CASSLDPYSNQPQHF. J is TRBJ1-5 and V is TRBV4-2, with no clear D. Trimming cost V 4 bases and J 0 bases, with 10 bases left between them. This CDR3 has 15 amino acids. In germline, CDR1 is LGHNA, CDR2 YNFKEQ.

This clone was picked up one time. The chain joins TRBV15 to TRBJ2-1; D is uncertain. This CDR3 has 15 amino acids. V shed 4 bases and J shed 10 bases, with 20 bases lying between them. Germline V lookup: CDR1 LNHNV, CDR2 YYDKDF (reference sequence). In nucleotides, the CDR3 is TGTGCCACCAGCACCTCAAGACATCCCTTCGCGGAGCAGTTCTTC. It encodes CATSTSRHPFAEQFF. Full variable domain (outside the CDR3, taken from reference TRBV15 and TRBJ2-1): DAMVIQNPRYQVTQFGKPVTLSCSQTLNHNVMYWYQQKSSQAPKLLFHYYDKDFNNEADTPDNFQSRRPNTSFCFLDIRSPGLGDTAMYLCATSTSRHPFAEQFFGPGTRLTVL.

CDR3 protein: CATSRASGRAGEQFF. In DNA, the CDR3 is TGTGCCACCAGTCGGGCCAGCGGGAGGGCCGGTGAGCAGTTCTTC. The genes are TRBV24-1 and TRBJ2-1; 10 nucleotides match TRBD2. V lost 6 bases, J lost 9 bases, and 10 bases stayed unmatched. In germline, CDR1 is KGHDR, CDR2 SFDVKD. The CDR3 length is 15 residues.

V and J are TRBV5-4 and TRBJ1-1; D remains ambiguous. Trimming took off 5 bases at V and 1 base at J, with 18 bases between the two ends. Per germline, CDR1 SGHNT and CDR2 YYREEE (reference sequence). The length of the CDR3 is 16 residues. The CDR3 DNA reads TGTGCCAGCAGTCACCCCACCGAGACACAGAACACTGAAGCTTTCTTT. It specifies CASSHPTETQNTEAFF.

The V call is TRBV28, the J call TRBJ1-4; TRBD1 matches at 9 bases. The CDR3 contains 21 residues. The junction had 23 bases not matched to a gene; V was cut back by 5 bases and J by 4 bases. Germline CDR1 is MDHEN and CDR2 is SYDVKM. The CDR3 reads CASSTPGQGFGTPVFNEKLFF. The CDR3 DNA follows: TGTGCCAGCAGTACACCGGGACAGGGATTTGGTACCCCTGTCTTTAATGAAAAACTGTTTTTT.